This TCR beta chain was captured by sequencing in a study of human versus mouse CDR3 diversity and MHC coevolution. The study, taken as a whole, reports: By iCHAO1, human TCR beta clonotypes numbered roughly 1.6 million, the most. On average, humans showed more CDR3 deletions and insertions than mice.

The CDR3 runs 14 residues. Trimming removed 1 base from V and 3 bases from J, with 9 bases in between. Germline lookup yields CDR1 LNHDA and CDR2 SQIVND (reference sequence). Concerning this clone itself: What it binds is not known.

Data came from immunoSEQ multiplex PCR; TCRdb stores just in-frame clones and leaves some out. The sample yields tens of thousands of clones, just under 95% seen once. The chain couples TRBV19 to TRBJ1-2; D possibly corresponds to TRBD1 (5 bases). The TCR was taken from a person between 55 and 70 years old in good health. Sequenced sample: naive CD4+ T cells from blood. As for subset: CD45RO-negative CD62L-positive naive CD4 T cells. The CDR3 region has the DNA TGTGCCAGTAGTATAGGACAGACGGACTATGGCTACACCTTC. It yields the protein CASSIGQTDYGYTF.